A few counts support the clone carrying this T cell receptor beta chain. The sample comes from a study of T cell repertoires in cytomegalovirus infection. This CDR3 comprises 14 residues. The V segment lost 5 bases and the J segment 3 bases; nucleotides outside the gene matches: 5. From germline, CDR1 is SEHNR and CDR2 FQNEAQ (reference sequence). TCRdb analysed the reads with MiXCR anew, one entry per CDR3 protein. The table shows 160,000 or so distinct CDR3 sequences, with 15% to 20% occurring only once. What was sequenced was CD8+ T cells from PBMCs. The chain employs TRBV7-9 and TRBJ2-7; 9 bases are shared with TRBD2. The source is a human donor in good health (CMV status not recorded). Some clones in this sample may be carry-over from other donors' samples. CDR3 protein: CASSPASGDYEQYF. The CDR3 DNA follows: TGTGCCAGCAGCCCTGCTAGCGGGGACTACGAGCAGTACTTC.